This T cell receptor (beta chain) originates from a study of T cells in Graves' hyperthyroidism and ophthalmopathy (dated by TCRdb to between 2018 and 2021). Background for the entire study: Peripheral blood was sampled at the time of initial diagnosis, prior to any treatment. To identify distinguishing TCR V-J signatures, a discovery cohort of around 100 patients was used, comprising some 43 with Graves' ophthalmopathy and some 57 with stable Graves' hyperthyroidism. After sampling, hyperthyroidism patients received methimazole starting at 30 mg daily, and ophthalmopathy patients received high-dose intravenous methylprednisolone. TCR Vbeta CDR3 sequencing of 130 to 150 peripheral blood samples (43 ophthalmopathy, 70 to 85 hyperthyroidism and around 17 progressor patients) is reported in the paper. An independent validation cohort of under 20 hyperthyroidism patients and approximately 15 patients who later progressed to ophthalmopathy tested prospective prediction of ophthalmopathy. The study also compared thyroid tissue and blood T-cell repertoires from roughly 6 Graves' hyperthyroidism patients. The 100 or so discovery patients were randomly split 7:3 into training and test sets. Study-wide findings and limitations: In validation, the model predicted progression to ophthalmopathy a median of about 6.8 months before onset, with roughly 68% sensitivity and 72.22% specificity. Most expanded thyroid clonotypes (frequency above 0.001) were also detected in blood, suggesting blood repertoires may reflect thyroid immune responses. In cross-validation, a model built on a 13 V-J signature told ophthalmopathy apart from stable hyperthyroidism with 85% to 90% sensitivity and around 81% specificity, and in testing the same model reached 80%/75%. No statistical method was used to set the sample size in advance, and investigators knew the group allocation.

This clonotype was seen repeatedly, ten times or more. Its target antigen remains unknown. Base quality data are lacking; no much larger clone is found one base away. TCR beta CDR3 regions were amplified from RNA transcripts. The TCR CDR3 was subjected to a first round of RT-PCR using the HTBI primer set and the Qiagen OneStep RT-PCR kit. A second multiplex PCR round built the libraries, followed by size selection and purification. The libraries were sequenced on an Illumina HiSeq2000 using paired-end 100 bp reads. Turning to the authors' computational methods: SOAPnuke was used to process the raw data, removing reads that contained adapters or uncalled bases, had a mean Phred below 15, or lacked an exact match to the constant primer or identifier. COPE v1.2.5 was used to merge the high-quality paired reads, and each unique nucleotide sequence was defined as a clonotype. MiTCR v1.1 was used to align clonotypes to the IMGT TRBV, TRBD and TRBJ reference segments. Only V-J combinations with frequency above 0.0001, covering 99% to 99.2% of repertoires, were analysed. The TCS score was defined as the ratio of F50 (clonal expansion) to E x V (chaos), calculated using BLOSUM62-based TCRdist between CDR3 peptides within each V-J. Welch's t-statistics and random forest reduced 500 to 550 V-J features to roughly 13, which were used in a naive Bayes classifier (R e1071). The similarity between thyroid and blood repertoires was quantified using the Morisita-Horn index. TCRdb took the public reads, trimmed them with fastp at Q25, ran MiXCR for clone calling and kept in-frame beta chains. Each CDR3 protein gets just one entry, which takes the most common genes and DNA from the rows behind it. For this entry, the V and J calls and clone size follow TCRdb and not the study's own pipeline. Within this sample are fewer than 650,000 distinct CDR3 sequences, with approximately 15% of them counted one time only. The top ten constitute around 4.1% of the sample.

V is cut by 6 bases and J by 4 bases, and the space between the germline ends is 15 bases. The CDR3, from cysteine to phenylalanine, totals 14 residues. Only CDR3 DNA is held: 42 bases, read in frame from base 1. According to the germline V gene (reference sequence), CDR1 reads MNHEY and CDR2 reads SMNVEV. Ophthalmopathy patients had moderately to severely active disease, with a Clinical Activity Score of 3 or more, a NOSPECS grade of 4 or more, and a disease duration of less than 3 months. The study excluded patients with uncontrolled infections, other autoimmune diseases, pregnancy or lactation. Clinical symptoms, serum thyroxine and TRAb, thyroid ultrasound, and orbital computed tomography formed the basis for the diagnoses. PBMCs were isolated from about 9 ml of fresh peripheral blood by Ficoll-Paque density gradient centrifugation. Total RNA was extracted using Trizol reagent, and RNA quality was assessed on an Agilent 2100 Bioanalyzer.

Sequenced input: blood. Rearrangement joined TRBV27 to TRBJ1-1; matching of 5 bases hints at TRBD1 as the D gene. This sequence was found in a woman in her thirties or forties with Graves' ophthalmopathy. DNA sequence: TGTGCCAGCAGACGACGAGGGGAGGGCACTGAAGCTTTCTTT. Its protein product is CASRRRGEGTEAFF.